Following are 28 T cell receptor beta chains from one sample sequenced in a study of identifying expanded T cells in peripheral blood. Measured with immunoSEQ multiplex PCR; TCRdb has only the in-frame clones, and not every one. The sample has more than 95,000 clones; about four fifths are singletons. Sequencing was done on a sample of blood. Receptors originate from a person aged 18 to 70 in good health.

This clone appeared a few times. The gene calls are TRBV5-1 and TRBJ2-5; D is perhaps TRBD2 (5 bases). CDR3 length equals 13 residues. Germline V gene data show CDR1 as SGHRS and CDR2 as YFSETQ. V lost 1 base to trimming and J lost 4 bases, with 8 bases between them. The CDR3 region is CASSLNGVETQYF. The CDR3 nucleotides read TGCGCCAGCAGCTTGAACGGGGTAGAGACCCAGTACTTC.

This clone has only one observation. V and J are TRBV18 and TRBJ1-1; D is ambiguous. Germline V gene sequence: CDR1 KGHSH, CDR2 LQKENI. The V and J ends lost 2 bases and 5 bases respectively, with 15 bases between them. The CDR3 is 15 amino acids. The chain's CDR3 is CASSPIRNRMTEAFF. As DNA, the CDR3 is TGTGCCAGCTCACCAATTAGGAATCGGATGACTGAAGCTTTCTTT.

This chain joins TRBV6-5 and TRBJ1-5; D is possibly TRBD1 (6 bases). Between the trimmed V and J ends, which lost 2 bases and 7 bases, there was a span of 12 bases. CDR3 length: 14 amino acids. Germline values: CDR1 MNHEY, CDR2 SVGAGI. CDR3 sequence (DNA): TGTGCCAGCAGTTACAGCGGGGGCGGGCAGCCCCAGCATTTT. This translates into CASSYSGGGQPQHF.

The rearrangement links TRBV4-3 to TRBJ2-7, with TRBD2 matching over 8 bases. Germline V gene data show CDR1 as LGHNA and CDR2 as YSLEER. The length of the CDR3 is 14 residues. J was trimmed by 6 bases and V by 0 bases; bases with no gene match: 4. The CDR3 DNA sequence: TGCGCCAGCAGCCAAGAGGCGGGGGGAGGCGAGCAGTACTTC. Its translation is CASSQEAGGGEQYF.

The chain is built from TRBV7-9 and TRBJ2-5, with D possibly TRBD1 on 6 matching bases. This CDR3 is built from 15 residues. V shed 5 bases and J shed 0 bases, with 13 bases lying between them. Germline assignment: CDR1 SEHNR and CDR2 FQNEAQ (reference sequence). In nucleotides, the CDR3 is TGTGCCAGCAGCCCAGGACAGACGTACCAAGAGACCCAGTACTTC. It is translated as CASSPGQTYQETQYF.

This sequence joins TRBV5-4 and TRBJ1-2; 7 bases are a match to TRBD1. Germline CDR1 reads SGHNT; CDR2 reads YYREEE (reference sequence). The V and J ends lost 4 bases and 8 bases, in that order; junction bases with no gene match: 11. CDR3 size: 14 residues. The CDR3 coding sequence is TGTGCCAGCAGCGATACTAGACAGGGTCAAGGCTACACCTTC. Its protein product is CASSDTRQGQGYTF.

The chain employs TRBV5-6 and TRBJ2-7; possible D gene TRBD1, 6 bases. Germline CDR1 is SGHDT and CDR2 is YYEEEE. V lost 4 bases, J lost 7 bases, and 12 bases lay in between. This CDR3 contains 12 residues. The DNA for the CDR3 is TGTGCCAGCAGCCCTGGGACACAGGAGCAGTACTTC. Amino acid sequence: CASSPGTQEQYF.

The chain joins TRBV5-5 to TRBJ2-5; D is possibly TRBD1 (6 bases). Trimming left V 1 base short and J 4 bases short, with 14 bases between. From germline, CDR1 is SGHKS and CDR2 YYEKEE (reference sequence). This CDR3 has 15 amino acids. CDR3 residues: CASSLWQGQGETQYF. DNA of the CDR3: TGTGCCAGCAGCTTGTGGCAGGGGCAAGGAGAGACCCAGTACTTC.

In this sample, this clone turned up a few times. The chain couples TRBV5-6 to TRBJ2-4; D is perhaps TRBD1 (6 bases). Per germline, CDR1 SGHDT and CDR2 YYEEEE. V was pared by 2 bases and J by 1 base, with 16 bases between. The CDR3 loop spans 17 amino acids. The CDR3 coding sequence is TGTGCCAGCAGCTTAGGTCTATGGACAGACGCCAAAAACATTCAGTACTTC. Amino acid sequence: CASSLGLWTDAKNIQYF.

The rearrangement uses TRBV6-6 and TRBJ1-2, with unresolved D. This CDR3 has 11 residues. The germline V and J ends were trimmed by 6 bases and 5 bases, with 7 bases remaining between them. Germline V CDR1 and CDR2: MNHNY, SVGAGI (reference sequence). The CDR3 nucleotides read TGTGCCAGCAGCCACGATTATGGCTACACCTTC. Protein product: CASSHDYGYTF.

Only one count was recorded for this clone. The chain has TRBV4-1 and TRBJ2-7; D unresolved. Between the trimmed V and J ends, which lost 6 bases and 3 bases, there was a span of 18 bases. This CDR3 comprises 15 residues. Per germline, CDR1 MGHRA and CDR2 YSYEKL. Here the CDR3 reads CASSTSPGEDYEQYF. CDR3 in DNA: TGCGCCAGCAGTACGAGCCCAGGCGAGGACTACGAGCAGTACTTC.

This clone was seen a handful of times. The chain joins TRBV7-9 to TRBJ2-1, with 8 bases matching TRBD1. Germline CDR1 reads SEHNR; CDR2 reads FQNEAQ (reference sequence). CDR3 length: 17 residues. V lost 1 base, J lost 6 bases, and 11 bases stayed unmatched. The DNA for the CDR3 is TGTGCCAGCAGCTTAGGGACGGGCAGGGGGCTTGTCAATGAGCAGTTCTTC. As protein: CASSLGTGRGLVNEQFF.

The chain has TRBV5-6 and TRBJ2-2; 9 nucleotides agree with TRBD1. The length of the CDR3 is 16 residues. J gave up 5 bases and V 3 bases, and 8 bases lay outside the gene matches. Germline assignment: CDR1 SGHDT and CDR2 YYEEEE. DNA of the CDR3: TGTGCCAGCAGCTGGATGGGACAGGGACGAACCGGGGAGCTGTTTTTT. Translated, it gives CASSWMGQGRTGELFF.

A note on this clone: A read error may account for a junction end that differs from germline. The J gene is TRBJ1-1, the V gene TRBV29-1; D is possibly TRBD1 (5 bases). The CDR3 totals 15 residues. The germline gives CDR1 SQVTM, CDR2 ANQGSEA. The CDR3 sequence: CSVEGAGGANTEAFF. CDR3 bases: TGCAGCGTCGAAGGTGCGGGGGGAGCTAACACTGAAGCTTTCTTT.

The chain carries TRBV30 and TRBJ2-1; D is uncertain. V lost 2 bases and J lost 9, with 14 bases in between. Germline CDR1 and CDR2: GTSNPN and SVGIG (reference sequence). The CDR3 is 13 amino acids. CDR3 loop: CAWSRTSQGEQFF. The CDR3 DNA sequence: TGTGCCTGGAGTCGCACAAGCCAAGGTGAGCAGTTCTTC.

The chain couples TRBV7-6 to TRBJ2-1, with D possibly matching TRBD1 (6 bases). CDR3 length: 16 residues. V gave up 0 bases and J gave up 7 bases, with 16 bases separating them. From germline, CDR1 is SGHVS and CDR2 FNYEAQ. The CDR3 DNA is TGTGCCAGCAGCTTAGCGCCCCCACAGGGAAGTAATGAGCAGTTCTTC. It encodes CASSLAPPQGSNEQFF.

The CDR3 sequence is CASRNRARQGVGTQYF. The CDR3 nucleotides read TGTGCCAGCAGAAATAGGGCCCGGCAGGGGGTCGGGACCCAGTACTTC. The chain uses TRBV5-6 and TRBJ2-5, with 7 bases identical to TRBD1. Germline CDR1 SGHDT, CDR2 YYEEEE. The CDR3 runs to 16 residues. J gave up 7 bases and V 5 bases, and 17 bases lay outside the gene matches.

This sequence joins TRBV6-1 and TRBJ2-3; D is perhaps TRBD1 (6 bases). Germline CDR1 and CDR2: MNHNS and SASEGT. The CDR3 consists of 14 residues. V gave up 8 bases and J gave up 0 bases, with 12 bases separating them. This chain's CDR3 is CASAGTYSTDTQYF. DNA for the CDR3: TGTGCCAGCGCCGGGACATATAGCACAGATACGCAGTATTTT.

V and J are TRBV6-5 and TRBJ1-6, with 7 positions matching TRBD1. Per the germline V gene, CDR1 is MNHEY and CDR2 is SVGAGI. This CDR3 spans 16 amino acids. V lost 0 bases, J lost 7 bases, and 6 bases stayed unmatched. This CDR3 reads CASSYSSGTENSPLHF. The CDR3 DNA follows: TGTGCCAGCAGTTACTCCTCCGGGACAGAAAATTCACCCCTCCACTTT.

The J gene is TRBJ2-1, the V gene TRBV5-6; TRBD2 matches at 11 bases. Germline CDR1 SGHDT, CDR2 YYEEEE. There are 15 residues in the CDR3. Germline trimming cut 4 bases from V and 5 bases from J; bases unmatched to any gene: 5. CDR3 coding DNA: TGTGCCAGCAGCAAACTAGCGGGGGCACACAATGAGCAGTTCTTC. Residues: CASSKLAGAHNEQFF.

The chain recombines TRBV5-4 with TRBJ2-1; no reliable D call. The CDR3 length is 15 residues. From germline, CDR1 is SGHNT and CDR2 YYREEE (reference sequence). Trimming cost V 2 bases and J 1 base, with 10 bases left between them. In nucleotides, the CDR3 is TGTGCCAGCAGCTTAACGCCGAGTTCCTACAATGAGCAGTTCTTC. Its protein product is CASSLTPSSYNEQFF.

V and J are TRBV7-6 and TRBJ2-5, with 7 positions matching TRBD2. This CDR3 spans 15 amino acids. Losses at the gene ends were 0 bases for V and 5 bases for J; bases not matched to a gene: 6. Germline V gives CDR1 SGHVS, CDR2 FNYEAQ. CDR3 loop: CASSLAGGIRETQYF. The CDR3 coding sequence is TGTGCCAGCAGCTTAGCGGGGGGGATAAGGGAGACCCAGTACTTC.

This rearrangement joins TRBV2 to TRBJ2-3; TRBD2 matches 13 bases. Germline-derived CDR1 and CDR2 are SNHLY and FYNNEI. The length of the CDR3 is 17 residues. V trimming: 7 bases; J trimming: 0 bases; junction bases outside the gene matches: 7. The CDR3 region has the DNA TGTGCCAGCAAGGGACTAGCGGGGACCCCTAGCACAGATACGCAGTATTTT. It is translated as CASKGLAGTPSTDTQYF. The full variable domain, in which reference TRBV2 and TRBJ2-3 provide the parts outside the CDR3, is EPEVTQTPSHQVTQMGQEVILRCVPISNHLYFYWYRQILGQKVEFLVSFYNNEISEKSEIFDDQFSVERPDGSNFTLKIRSTKLEDSAMYFCASKGLAGTPSTDTQYFGPGTRLTVL.

The rearrangement joins TRBV4-3 to TRBJ2-7, with unresolved D. The V end lost 2 bases, the J end lost 4 bases, and 9 bases lay between the germline ends. The CDR3 loop spans 13 amino acids. In germline, CDR1 is LGHNA, CDR2 YSLEER. In nucleotides, the CDR3 is TGCGCCAGCAGCCAACCCCCCCTGTACGAGCAGTACTTC. Amino acid sequence: CASSQPPLYEQYF.

The chain has TRBV30 and TRBJ1-2; 10 positions match TRBD1. The CDR3 has 13 residues. Trimming cost V 6 bases and J 2 bases; bases outside gene matches: 3. Germline values: CDR1 GTSNPN, CDR2 SVGIG (reference sequence). In DNA, the CDR3 is TGTGCCTGCCGGACAGGGGGGAACTATGGCTACACCTTC. Amino acid sequence: CACRTGGNYGYTF.

This sequence joins TRBV2 and TRBJ1-1; 9 positions agree with TRBD1. Germline V CDR1 and CDR2: SNHLY, FYNNEI. The length of the CDR3 is 12 residues. After removal of 7 bases from V and 7 bases from J, the junction contained 4 bases not matched to a gene. The DNA of the CDR3 is TGTGCCAGCAAAACGGACAGGGGTGAAGCTTTCTTT. It encodes CASKTDRGEAFF.

This clone was seen only once. The rearrangement links TRBV27 to TRBJ2-7, with D possibly matching TRBD1 (7 bases). The V end lost 8 bases, the J end lost 4 bases, and 21 bases lay between the germline ends. There are 15 residues in the CDR3. Germline assignment: CDR1 MNHEY and CDR2 SMNVEV (reference sequence). The CDR3 region is CASRRNQGGNYEQYF. In DNA form, the CDR3 reads TGTGCCAGCCGTAGAAATCAGGGGGGAAATTACGAGCAGTACTTC.

The V call is TRBV5-1, the J call TRBJ1-1, with a possible D match to TRBD1 (5 bases). This CDR3 spans 15 amino acids. The V and J ends lost 2 bases and 6 bases respectively, with 17 bases between them. Germline CDR1 reads SGHRS; CDR2 reads YFSETQ. The CDR3 protein is CASSLSTGGGPEAFF. CDR3 nucleotides: TGCGCCAGCAGCTTATCTACGGGCGGGGGTCCTGAAGCTTTCTTT.